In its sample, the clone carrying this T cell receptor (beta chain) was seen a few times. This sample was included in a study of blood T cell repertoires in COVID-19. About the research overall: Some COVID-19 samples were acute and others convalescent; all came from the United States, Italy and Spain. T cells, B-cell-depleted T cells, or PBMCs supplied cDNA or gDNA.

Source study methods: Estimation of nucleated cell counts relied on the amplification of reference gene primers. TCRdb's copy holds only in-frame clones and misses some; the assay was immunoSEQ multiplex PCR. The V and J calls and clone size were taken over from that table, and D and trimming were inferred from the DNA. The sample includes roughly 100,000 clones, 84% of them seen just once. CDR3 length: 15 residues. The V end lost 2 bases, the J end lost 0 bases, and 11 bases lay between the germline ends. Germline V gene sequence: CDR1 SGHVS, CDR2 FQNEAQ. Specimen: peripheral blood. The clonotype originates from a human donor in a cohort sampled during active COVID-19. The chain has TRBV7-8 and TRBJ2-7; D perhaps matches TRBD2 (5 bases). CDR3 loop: CASSLFEGSSYEQYF. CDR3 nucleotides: TGTGCCAGCAGCTTATTCGAAGGGAGCTCCTACGAGCAGTACTTC.